The entry below describes one T cell receptor (beta chain). Its antigen is not known. Assay used: immunoSEQ multiplex PCR; TCRdb lists only in-frame clones, some missing. This table has around 350,000 clones, 70% to 90% appearing once. The data were obtained in a study of Ad26.COV2.S vaccination and SARS-CoV-2 variants. Turning to the study itself: Into the muscle, Ad26.COV2.S was dosed once or twice, 56 days apart.

Study-level findings and limits: Total T cell responses were possibly underestimated by TCR breadth and depth analyses.

Regarding treatment: some 20 received Ad26.COV2.S at low or high dose, single or two shots; several received placebo; per-sample allocation not given. On day 63 after the first injection, vaccine and placebo recipients gave samples. Participants' vaccine, an Ad26 vector, delivered Wuhan-strain SARS-CoV-2 spike. The V end lost 4 bases, the J end lost 4 bases, and 7 bases lay between the germline ends. The CDR3 sequence is 12 residues long. Germline V gene sequence: CDR1 SNHLY, CDR2 FYNNEI. The sample was peripheral blood, taken in a trial of Ad26.COV2.S vaccine versus placebo. V and J are TRBV2 and TRBJ1-2; unclear D gene. The sequence derives from a person between 18 and 59 years old who received the Ad26.COV2.S COVID-19 vaccine or a placebo. For the CDR3, the DNA is TGTGCCAGCAGTGGCCCGGGCTATGGCTACACCTTC. It codes for CASSGPGYGYTF.